This T cell receptor beta chain was profiled in a study of T cell repertoires in cytomegalovirus infection. Study overall: Both CMV infection and a matching HLA type were indicated by public TCR beta signatures. Study results and limitations: Cumulative frequency of public TCR beta families picked out carriers of CMV plus the relevant HLA. HLA-C-restricted CMV-specific TCR beta clonotypes prevailed in the ex vivo response.

This clonotype was seen repeatedly, ten times or more. Its target is unknown. Each CDR3 protein gets one entry after TCRdb re-called the reads with MiXCR. The sample has hundreds of thousands of distinct CDR3 sequences, about 10% seen once; the top ten hold roughly 10%. V dropped 4 bases and J dropped 6; count of bases not matched to a gene: 18. CDR1 and CDR2 (germline): DFQATT, SNEGSKA (reference sequence). CDR3 length: 17 residues. This clonotype originated in a human donor in good health (CMV status not recorded). Some clones in this sample may be carry-over from other donors' samples. The chain couples TRBV20-1 to TRBJ1-2; 9 bases line up with TRBD1. Sequenced: PBMCs. The CDR3 DNA reads as TGCAGTGCTACTCTTCCATGGACAGGGGACGAGGCAAATGGCTACACCTTC. It is translated as CSATLPWTGDEANGYTF.